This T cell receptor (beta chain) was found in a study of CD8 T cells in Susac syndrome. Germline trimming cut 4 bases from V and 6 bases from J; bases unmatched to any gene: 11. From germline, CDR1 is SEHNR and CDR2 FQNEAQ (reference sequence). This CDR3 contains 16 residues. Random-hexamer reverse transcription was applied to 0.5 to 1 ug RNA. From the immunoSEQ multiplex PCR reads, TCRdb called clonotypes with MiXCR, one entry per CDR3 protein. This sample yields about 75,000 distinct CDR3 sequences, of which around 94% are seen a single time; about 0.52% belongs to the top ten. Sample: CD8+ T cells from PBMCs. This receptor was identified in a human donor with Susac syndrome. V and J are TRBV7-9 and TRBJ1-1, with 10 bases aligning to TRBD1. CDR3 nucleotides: TGTGCCAGCAGCTCCCCCGAGACAGGGGGCTTTTCTGAAGCTTTCTTT. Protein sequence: CASSSPETGGFSEAFF. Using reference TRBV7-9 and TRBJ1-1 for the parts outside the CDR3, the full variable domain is DTGVSQNPRHKITKRGQNVTFRCDPISEHNRLYWYRQTLGQGPEFLTYFQNEAQLEKSRLLSDRFSAERPKGSFSTLEIQRTEQGDSAMYLCASSSPETGGFSEAFFGQGTRLTVV.